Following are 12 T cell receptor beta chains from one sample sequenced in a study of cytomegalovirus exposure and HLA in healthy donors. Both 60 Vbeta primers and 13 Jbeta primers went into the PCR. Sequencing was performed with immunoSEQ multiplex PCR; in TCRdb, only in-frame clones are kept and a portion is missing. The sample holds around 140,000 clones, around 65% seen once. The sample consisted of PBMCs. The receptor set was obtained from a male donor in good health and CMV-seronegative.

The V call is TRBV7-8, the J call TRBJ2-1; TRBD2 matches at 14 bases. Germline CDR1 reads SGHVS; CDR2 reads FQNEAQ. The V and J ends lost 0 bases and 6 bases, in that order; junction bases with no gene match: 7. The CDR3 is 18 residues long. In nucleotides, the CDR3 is TGTGCCAGCAGCTTAGCGCTACGACTAGCGGGGGGGCGCAATGAGCAGTTCTTC. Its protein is CASSLALRLAGGRNEQFF.

As DNA, the CDR3 is TGCGCCAGCAGCCCCAGCTCAGGGGGCTGGTCACCCCTCCACTTT. It codes for CASSPSSGGWSPLHF. V usage is TRBV5-1 and J usage is TRBJ1-6, with 8 bases that match TRBD1. Unmatched junction bases numbered 10, after V lost 4 bases and J lost 10 bases. This CDR3 is 15 amino acids long. CDR1 and CDR2 (germline): SGHRS, YFSETQ.

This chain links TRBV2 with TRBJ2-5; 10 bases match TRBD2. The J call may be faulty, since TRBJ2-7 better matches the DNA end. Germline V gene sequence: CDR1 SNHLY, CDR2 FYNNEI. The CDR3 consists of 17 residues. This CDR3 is CASTRPSSSGGANEQYF. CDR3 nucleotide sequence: TGTGCCAGCACGCGACCCAGTTCCAGCGGGGGGGCCAACGAGCAGTACTTC.

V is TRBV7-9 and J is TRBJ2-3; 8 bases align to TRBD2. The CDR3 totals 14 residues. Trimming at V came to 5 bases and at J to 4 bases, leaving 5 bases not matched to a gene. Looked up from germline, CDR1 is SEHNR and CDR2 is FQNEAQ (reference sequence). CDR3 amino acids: CASSGTSGADTQYF. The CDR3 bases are TGTGCCAGCAGCGGTACTAGCGGTGCAGATACGCAGTATTTT.

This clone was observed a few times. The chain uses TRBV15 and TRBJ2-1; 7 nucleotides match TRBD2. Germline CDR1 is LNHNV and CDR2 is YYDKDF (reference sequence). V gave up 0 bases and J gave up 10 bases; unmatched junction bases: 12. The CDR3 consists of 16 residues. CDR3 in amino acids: CATSRDKGGSGREQFF. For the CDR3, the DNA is TGTGCCACCAGCAGAGATAAGGGAGGGTCGGGGCGAGAGCAGTTCTTC.

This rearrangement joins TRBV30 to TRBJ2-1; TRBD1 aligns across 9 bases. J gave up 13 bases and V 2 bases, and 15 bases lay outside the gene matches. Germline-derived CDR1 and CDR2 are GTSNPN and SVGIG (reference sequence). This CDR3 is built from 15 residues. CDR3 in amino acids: CAWSPGTGRSLRQFF. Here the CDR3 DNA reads TGTGCCTGGAGTCCAGGGACAGGGAGGTCGCTCCGACAGTTCTTC.

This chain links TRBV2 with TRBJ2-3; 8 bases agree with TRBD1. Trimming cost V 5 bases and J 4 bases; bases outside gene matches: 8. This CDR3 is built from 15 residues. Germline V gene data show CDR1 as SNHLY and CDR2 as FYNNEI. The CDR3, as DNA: TGTGCCAGCAGTAGGACAGGGAATATGCCAGATACGCAGTATTTT. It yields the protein CASSRTGNMPDTQYF.

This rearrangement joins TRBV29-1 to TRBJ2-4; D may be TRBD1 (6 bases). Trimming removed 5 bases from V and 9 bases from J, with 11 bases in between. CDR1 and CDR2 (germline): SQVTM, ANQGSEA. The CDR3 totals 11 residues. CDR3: CSVLQGLIQYF. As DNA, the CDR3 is TGCAGCGTTCTCCAGGGGCTCATTCAGTACTTC. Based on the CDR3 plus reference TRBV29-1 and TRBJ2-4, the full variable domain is SAVISQKPSRDICQRGTSLTIQCQVDSQVTMMFWYRQQPGQSLTLIATANQGSEATYESGFVIDKFPISRPNLTFSTLTVSNMSPEDSSIYLCSVLQGLIQYFGAGTRLSVL.

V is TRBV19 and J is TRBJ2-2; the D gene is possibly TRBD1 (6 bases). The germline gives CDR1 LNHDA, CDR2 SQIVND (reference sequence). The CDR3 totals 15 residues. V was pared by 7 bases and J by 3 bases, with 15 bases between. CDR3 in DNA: TGTGCCAGTACCAGTGGGTGGGGGCACACCGGGGAGCTGTTTTTT. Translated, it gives CASTSGWGHTGELFF.

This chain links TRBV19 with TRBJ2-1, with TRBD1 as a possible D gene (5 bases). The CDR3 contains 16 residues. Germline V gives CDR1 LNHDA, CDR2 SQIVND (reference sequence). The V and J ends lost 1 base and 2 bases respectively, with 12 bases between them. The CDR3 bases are TGTGCCAGTAGTATAGGGTTCAGGGCCGCCTACAATGAGCAGTTCTTC. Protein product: CASSIGFRAAYNEQFF.

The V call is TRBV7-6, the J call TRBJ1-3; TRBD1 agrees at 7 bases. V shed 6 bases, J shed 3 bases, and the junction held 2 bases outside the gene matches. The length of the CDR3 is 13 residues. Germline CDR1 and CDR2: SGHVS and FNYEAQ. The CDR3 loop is CASSNRGGNTIYF. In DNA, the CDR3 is TGTGCCAGCAGTAACAGGGGTGGAAACACCATATATTTT.

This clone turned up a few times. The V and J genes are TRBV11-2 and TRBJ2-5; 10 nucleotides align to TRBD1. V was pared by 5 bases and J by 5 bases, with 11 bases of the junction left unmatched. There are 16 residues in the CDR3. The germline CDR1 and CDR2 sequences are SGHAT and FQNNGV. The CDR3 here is CASSQGRTGGRETQYF. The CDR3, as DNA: TGTGCCAGCAGCCAAGGAAGGACAGGGGGGAGGGAGACCCAGTACTTC.